The T cell receptor (beta chain) described here comes from a study of memory CD4+ T cells and cytomegalovirus serostatus. A note on this clone: The antigen is unknown.

The sort gate was single viable CD3+CD4+CD8-CD45RO+ cells for memory CD4+ T cells. The germline V and J ends were trimmed by 2 bases and 1 base, with 10 bases remaining between them. Germline CDR1 reads SGHKS; CDR2 reads YYEKEE (reference sequence). CDR3 length: 16 amino acids. Source study methods: Out-of-frame sequences were removed, leaving 2 million to 2.5 million distinct TCRbeta sequences. The data were produced by immunoSEQ multiplex PCR, yet TCRdb's version contains in-frame clones alone and is incomplete. V, J and clone size are those of that table, while D and trimming were read from the DNA. The table includes under 55,000 clones, 80% to 90% detected once. Overall study results and limits: Each of 65 to 70 CMV-associated TCRbeta sequences occurred in one to five individuals.

This clonotype originated in an adult in good health and CMV-seropositive. Input material: memory CD4+ T cells from blood. The J gene is TRBJ1-6, the V gene TRBV5-5, with TRBD1 as a possible D gene (6 bases). The CDR3 region has the DNA TGTGCCAGCAGCTTCGGAACAGGGTCCTATAATTCACCCCTCCACTTT. Its translation: CASSFGTGSYNSPLHF.